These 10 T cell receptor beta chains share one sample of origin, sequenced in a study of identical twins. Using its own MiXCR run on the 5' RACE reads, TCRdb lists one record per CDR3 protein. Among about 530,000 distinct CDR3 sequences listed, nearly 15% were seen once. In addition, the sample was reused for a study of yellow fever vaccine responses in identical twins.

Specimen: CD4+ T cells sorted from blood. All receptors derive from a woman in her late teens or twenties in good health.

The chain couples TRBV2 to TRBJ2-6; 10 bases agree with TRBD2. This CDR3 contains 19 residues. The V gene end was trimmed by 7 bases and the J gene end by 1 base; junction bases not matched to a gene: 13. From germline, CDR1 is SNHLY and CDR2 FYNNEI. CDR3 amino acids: CASTQGNSGRQSGANVLTF. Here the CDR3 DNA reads TGTGCCAGCACTCAAGGAAATAGCGGGAGGCAGTCTGGGGCCAACGTCCTGACTTTC.

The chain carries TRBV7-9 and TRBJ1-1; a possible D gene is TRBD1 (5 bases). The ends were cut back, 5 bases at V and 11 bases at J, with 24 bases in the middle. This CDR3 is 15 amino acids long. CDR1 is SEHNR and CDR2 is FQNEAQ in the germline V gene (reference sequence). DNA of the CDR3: TGTGCCAGCAGCCCAAGCGGCAGCACGAATGAGGGGGCTTTCTTT. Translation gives CASSPSGSTNEGAFF.

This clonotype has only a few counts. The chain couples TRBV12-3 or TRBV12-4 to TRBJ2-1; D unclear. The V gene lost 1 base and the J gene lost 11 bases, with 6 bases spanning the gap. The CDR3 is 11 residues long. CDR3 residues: CASSLGPQQFF. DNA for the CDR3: TGTGCCAGCAGTTTAGGGCCCCAGCAGTTCTTC.

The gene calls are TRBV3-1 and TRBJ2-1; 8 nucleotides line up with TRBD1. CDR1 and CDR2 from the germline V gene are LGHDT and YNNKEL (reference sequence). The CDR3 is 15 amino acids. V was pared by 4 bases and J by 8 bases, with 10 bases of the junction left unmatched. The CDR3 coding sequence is TGTGCCAGCAGCCGCGAACAGGGGGTTTGGGATGAGCAGTTCTTC. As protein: CASSREQGVWDEQFF.

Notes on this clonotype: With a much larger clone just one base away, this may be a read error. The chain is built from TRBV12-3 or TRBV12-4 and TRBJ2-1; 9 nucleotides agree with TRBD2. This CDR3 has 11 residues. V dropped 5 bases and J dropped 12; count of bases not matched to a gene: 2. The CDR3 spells CASSQTSGQFF. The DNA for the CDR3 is TGTGCCAGCAGTCAGACTAGCGGGCAGTTCTTC.

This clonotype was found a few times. DNA of the CDR3: TGTGCCAGCAGCTTACGATCTAGCGGTGTTGAGGAGCAGTACTTC. Its protein product is CASSLRSSGVEEQYF. V gene TRBV7-6 combines with J gene TRBJ2-7, with 7 nucleotides matching TRBD2. Trimming cost V 2 bases and J 7 bases; bases outside gene matches: 11. This CDR3 contains 15 residues. CDR1 SGHVS and CDR2 FNYEAQ come from the germline V gene.

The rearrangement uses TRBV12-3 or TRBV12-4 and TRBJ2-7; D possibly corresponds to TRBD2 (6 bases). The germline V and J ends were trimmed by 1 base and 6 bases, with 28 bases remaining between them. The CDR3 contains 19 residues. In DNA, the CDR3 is TGTGCCAGCAGTTTAGGGCGCCGCGGGATACCACGAACCCTAGGCGAGCAGTACTTC. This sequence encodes CASSLGRRGIPRTLGEQYF.

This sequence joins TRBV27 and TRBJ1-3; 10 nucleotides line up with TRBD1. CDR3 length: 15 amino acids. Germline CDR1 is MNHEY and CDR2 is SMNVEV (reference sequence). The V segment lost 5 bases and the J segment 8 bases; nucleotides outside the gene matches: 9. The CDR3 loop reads CASSPTDRGLYTIYF. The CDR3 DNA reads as TGTGCCAGCAGTCCAACCGACAGGGGGCTTTACACCATATATTTT.

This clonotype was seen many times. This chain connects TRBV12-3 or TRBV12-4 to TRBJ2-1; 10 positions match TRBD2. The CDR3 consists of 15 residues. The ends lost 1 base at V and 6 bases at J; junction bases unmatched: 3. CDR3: CASSLVAGGRNEQFF. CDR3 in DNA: TGTGCCAGCAGTTTAGTAGCGGGAGGTCGCAATGAGCAGTTCTTC.

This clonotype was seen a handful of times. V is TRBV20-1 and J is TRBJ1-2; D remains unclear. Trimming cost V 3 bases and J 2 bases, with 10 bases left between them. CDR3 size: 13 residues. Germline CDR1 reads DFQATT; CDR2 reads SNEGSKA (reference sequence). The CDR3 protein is CSASLGPNYGYTF. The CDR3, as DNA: TGCAGTGCTAGCCTCGGACCCAACTATGGCTACACCTTC.